This T cell receptor (beta chain) was identified during a study of T cell responses to AZD1222 COVID-19 vaccine. Overall study context: Samples with a second dose at about 4 or about 12 weeks were pooled together.

Sequencing used immunoSEQ multiplex PCR; TCRdb keeps in-frame clones, though not all of them. The sample lists around 160,000 clones, about 90% seen once, with 4% to 6% in the top ten. Worth noting for this clone: Its antigen is unknown.

Findings of the study overall: The study found vaccine-associated CD4 TCRs spanning spike, dominant at 160-218 and 743-854.

The CDR3 sequence is 12 residues long. This specimen was peripheral blood, taken on day 0 of AZD1222 vaccination. This chain uses TRBV21-1 with TRBJ2-5; no DNA check was done on the table's D call, TRBD1. TRBV21-1 is reported as a pseudogene. This TCR was recovered from an adult in good health. The CDR3 is CASSTLRQGRYF. The CDR3 nucleotides read TGTGCCAGCAGCACCCTTCGACAGGGTAGGTACTTC.